Ten or more counts support the clone carrying this T cell receptor beta chain. The target antigen is unknown. The data were taken from a study of early T cells in non-severe SARS-CoV-2 infection. Overall study context: Chains stayed unpaired after sequencing of bulk RNA from unsorted whole blood. Whole-study findings and limits: Reliance on VDJdb matching favored anti-spike CD8 responses; private and CD4 specificities were missed.

Tagging with unique molecular identifiers was applied to individual cDNA molecules. TCRdb reanalysed the 5' RACE reads using MiXCR and keeps one entry per CDR3 protein. This repertoire shows around 30,000 distinct CDR3 sequences, about 8.6% found once; its top ten account for roughly an eighth. Sample: whole blood. The clonotype comes from an adult who was a healthcare worker with PCR-confirmed SARS-CoV-2 infection or an uninfected control (not recorded which).

Here the CDR3 reads CASSFDRAMNTEAFF. The CDR3 coding sequence is TGTGCCAGCAGCTTCGACAGGGCCATGAACACTGAAGCTTTCTTT. V and J are TRBV7-2 and TRBJ1-1; TRBD1 aligns across 7 bases. CDR3 length: 15 residues. In germline, CDR1 is SGHTA, CDR2 FQGNSA. Germline trimming cut 3 bases from V and 0 bases from J; bases unmatched to any gene: 4.